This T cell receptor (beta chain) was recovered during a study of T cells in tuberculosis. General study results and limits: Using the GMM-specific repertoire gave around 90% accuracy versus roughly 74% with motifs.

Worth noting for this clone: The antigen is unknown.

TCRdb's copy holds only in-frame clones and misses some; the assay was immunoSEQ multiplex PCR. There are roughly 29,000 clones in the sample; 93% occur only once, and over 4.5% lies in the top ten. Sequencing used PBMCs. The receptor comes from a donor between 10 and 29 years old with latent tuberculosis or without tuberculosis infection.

CDR3 nucleotide sequence: TGTGCCAGCAGCTTAGGACTAGCGGGGCCCTACGAGCAGTACTTC. Translated, it gives CASSLGLAGPYEQYF. The gene calls are TRBV7-2 and TRBJ2-7; 11 bases are a match to TRBD2. With V trimmed by 1 base and J by 2 bases, 1 base remained unmatched. CDR3 length: 15 amino acids. CDR1 is SGHTA, CDR2 FQGNSA, per germline.